This T cell receptor (beta chain) was retrieved from a study of T cell repertoires in cytomegalovirus infection. At the level of the study: CMV infection and matching HLA type were both indicated by public TCR beta signatures.

TCRdb analysed the reads with MiXCR anew, one entry per CDR3 protein. The sample shows roughly 280,000 distinct CDR3 sequences, over 8% of them seen only once. This clonotype was seen at least ten times. Antigen unknown. In germline, CDR1 is SGHTA, CDR2 FQGNSA. This CDR3 spans 15 amino acids. With 1 base removed from V and 5 bases from J, the gap between germline ends came to 14 bases. Overall study findings and caveats: Dominant in the ex vivo response were TCR beta clonotypes restricted by HLA-C and specific for CMV.

The sequence derives from a human donor in good health (CMV status not recorded). Some clones in this sample may be carry-over from other donors' samples. The sequencing input was PBMCs. This chain connects TRBV7-2 to TRBJ1-1, with D tentatively TRBD1 (6 bases). CDR3 nucleotide sequence: TGTGCCAGCAGCTTAGTGAAGGGGGTGGGTACTGAAGCTTTCTTT. This encodes CASSLVKGVGTEAFF.